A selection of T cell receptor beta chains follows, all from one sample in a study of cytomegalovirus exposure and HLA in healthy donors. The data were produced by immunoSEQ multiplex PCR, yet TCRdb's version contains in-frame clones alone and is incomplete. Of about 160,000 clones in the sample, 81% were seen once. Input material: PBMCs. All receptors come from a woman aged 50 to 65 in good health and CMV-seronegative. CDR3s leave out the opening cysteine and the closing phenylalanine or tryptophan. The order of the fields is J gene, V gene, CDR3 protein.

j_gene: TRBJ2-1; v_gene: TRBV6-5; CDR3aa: ASRARGTYNEQF
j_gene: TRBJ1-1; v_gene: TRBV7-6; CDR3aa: TSSSRPSRSEAF
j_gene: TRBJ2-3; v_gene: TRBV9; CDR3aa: ASSSEGQGTDTQY
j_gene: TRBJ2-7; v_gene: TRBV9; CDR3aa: ASSVLPTSSYEQY
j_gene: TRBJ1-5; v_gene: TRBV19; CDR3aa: ASSITPGEGGKPQH
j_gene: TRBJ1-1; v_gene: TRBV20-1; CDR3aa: SASENTEAF
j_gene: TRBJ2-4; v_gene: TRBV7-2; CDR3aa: ASSSGSTENIQY
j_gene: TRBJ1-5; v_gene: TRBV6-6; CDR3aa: ASTGTDFNQPQH
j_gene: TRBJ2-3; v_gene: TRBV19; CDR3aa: ASNTGGPADTQY
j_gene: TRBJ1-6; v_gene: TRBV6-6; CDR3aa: ASRFDRDSPLH
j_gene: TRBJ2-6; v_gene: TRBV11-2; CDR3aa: ASSLGRSGANVLT
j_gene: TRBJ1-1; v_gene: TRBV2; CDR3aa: ASSEHGTWGQRDTEAF
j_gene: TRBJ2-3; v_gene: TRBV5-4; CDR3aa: ASSLASLTDTQY
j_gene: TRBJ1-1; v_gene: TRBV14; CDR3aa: ASSQGGTGLGAF
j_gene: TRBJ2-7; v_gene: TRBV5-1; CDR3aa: ASSGDLAGGPYEQY
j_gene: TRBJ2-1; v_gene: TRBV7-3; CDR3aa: ASSRQGMGGEQF
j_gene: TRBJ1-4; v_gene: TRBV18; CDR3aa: ASSPPTGEFWEKLF
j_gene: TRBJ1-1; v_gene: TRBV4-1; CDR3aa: ASSQEPILMNTEAF
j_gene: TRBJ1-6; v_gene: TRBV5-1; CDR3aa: ASSPGGPNSPLH
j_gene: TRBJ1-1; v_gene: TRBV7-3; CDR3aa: ASSQSNRDGTEAF